The TCR beta chain under discussion was sequenced for a study of cytomegalovirus exposure and HLA in healthy donors. V lost 3 bases, J lost 8 bases, and 11 bases lay in between. Germline CDR1 SGHVS, CDR2 FNYEAQ. The CDR3 extends over 14 amino acids. PCR employed 60 Vbeta and 13 Jbeta primers. The data were produced by immunoSEQ multiplex PCR, yet TCRdb's version contains in-frame clones alone and is incomplete. The top ten clones hold 9.7% of a sample with 60,000 to 70,000 clones, roughly 78% of them seen once. The receptor was derived from a man between 40 and 49 years old in good health and CMV-seronegative. Specimen: PBMCs. The chain combines TRBV7-6 with TRBJ1-6; D not certain. The CDR3 sequence is CASSFGPADSPLHF. Here the CDR3 DNA reads TGTGCCAGCAGCTTCGGGCCAGCGGATTCACCCCTCCACTTT.